This T cell receptor (beta chain) came from a study of T cell responses to AZD1222 COVID-19 vaccine. Study-level results: Unmutated regions of variants are reportedly targeted by nearly half of spike-specific TCRs. Repertoires were collected only later (after the peak T cell response had occurred).

A word on this clone: What it binds is not known.

Germline values: CDR1 SGHNT, CDR2 YENEEA. The CDR3 is made up of 15 amino acids. V was trimmed by 0 bases and J by 0 bases, leaving 6 bases between them. Clones were read by immunoSEQ multiplex PCR, and TCRdb kept only the in-frame ones, dropping some. This sample carries about 130,000 clones, just over 85% of them seen once, and the ten largest clones take about 8.3%. The chain employs TRBV11-3 and TRBJ1-3, with D possibly matching TRBD1 (5 bases). The TCR sequence derives from an adult in good health. This specimen consisted of peripheral blood, obtained on day 0 of AZD1222 vaccination. CDR3 amino acids: CASSLDTGSGNTIYF. CDR3 nucleotide sequence: TGTGCCAGCAGCTTAGATACAGGCTCTGGAAACACCATATATTTT.